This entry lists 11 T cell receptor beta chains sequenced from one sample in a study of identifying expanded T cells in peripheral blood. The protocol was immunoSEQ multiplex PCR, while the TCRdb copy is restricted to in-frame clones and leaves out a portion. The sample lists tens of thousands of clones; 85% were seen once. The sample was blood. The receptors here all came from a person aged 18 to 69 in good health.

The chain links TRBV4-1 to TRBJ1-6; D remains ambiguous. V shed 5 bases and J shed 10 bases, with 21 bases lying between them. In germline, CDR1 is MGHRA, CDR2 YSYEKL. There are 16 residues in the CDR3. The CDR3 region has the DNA TGCGCCAGCAGCTCCAACACGTTGACGGTTTCCTCACCCCTCCACTTT. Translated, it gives CASSSNTLTVSSPLHF.

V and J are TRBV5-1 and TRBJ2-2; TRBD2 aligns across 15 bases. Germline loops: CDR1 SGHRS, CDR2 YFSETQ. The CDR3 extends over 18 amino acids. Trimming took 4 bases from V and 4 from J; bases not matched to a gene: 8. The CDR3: CASSGGTSGGSFTGELFF. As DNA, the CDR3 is TGCGCCAGCAGCGGAGGGACTAGCGGGGGGTCCTTCACCGGGGAGCTGTTTTTT.

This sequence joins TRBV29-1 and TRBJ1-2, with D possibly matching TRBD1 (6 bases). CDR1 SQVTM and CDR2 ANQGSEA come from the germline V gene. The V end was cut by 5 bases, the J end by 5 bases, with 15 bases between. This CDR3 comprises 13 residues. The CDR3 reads CSVSGGLRYGYTF. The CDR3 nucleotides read TGCAGCGTTTCCGGGGGGCTTCGGTATGGCTACACCTTC.

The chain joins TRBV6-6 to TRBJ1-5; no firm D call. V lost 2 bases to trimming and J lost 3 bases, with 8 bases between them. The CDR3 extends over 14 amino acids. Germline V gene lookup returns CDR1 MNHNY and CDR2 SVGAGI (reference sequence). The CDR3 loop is CASSYGGINQPQHF. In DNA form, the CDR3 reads TGTGCCAGCAGTTACGGAGGGATCAATCAGCCCCAGCATTTT.

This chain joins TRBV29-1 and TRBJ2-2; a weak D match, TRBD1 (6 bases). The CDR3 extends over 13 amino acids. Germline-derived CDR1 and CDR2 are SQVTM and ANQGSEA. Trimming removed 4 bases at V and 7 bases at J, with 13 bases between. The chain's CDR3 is CSVALQGSGELFF. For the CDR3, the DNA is TGCAGCGTTGCCCTACAGGGAAGCGGGGAGCTGTTTTTT.

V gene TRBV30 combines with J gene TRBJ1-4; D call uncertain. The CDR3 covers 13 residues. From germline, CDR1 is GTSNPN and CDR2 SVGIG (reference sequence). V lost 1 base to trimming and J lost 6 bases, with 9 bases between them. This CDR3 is CAWSGLRYEKLFF. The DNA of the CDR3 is TGTGCCTGGAGTGGCCTGCGCTATGAAAAACTGTTTTTT.

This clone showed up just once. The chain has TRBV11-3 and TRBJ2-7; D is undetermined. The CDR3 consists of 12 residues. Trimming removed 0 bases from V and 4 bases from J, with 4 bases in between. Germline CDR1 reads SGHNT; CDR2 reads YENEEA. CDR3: CASSLDKYEQYF. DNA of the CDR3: TGTGCCAGCAGCTTAGATAAGTACGAGCAGTACTTC.

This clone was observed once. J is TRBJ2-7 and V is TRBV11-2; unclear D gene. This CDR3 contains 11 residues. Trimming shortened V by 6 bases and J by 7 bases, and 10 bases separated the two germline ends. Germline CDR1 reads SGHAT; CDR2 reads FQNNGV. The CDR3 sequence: CASSPTWEQYF. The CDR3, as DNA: TGTGCCAGCAGTCCCACATGGGAGCAGTACTTC.

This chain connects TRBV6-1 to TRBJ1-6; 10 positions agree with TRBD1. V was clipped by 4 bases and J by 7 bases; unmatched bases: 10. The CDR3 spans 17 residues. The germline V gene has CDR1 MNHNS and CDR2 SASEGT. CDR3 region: CASSVAPKGQGNSPLHF. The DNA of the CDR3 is TGTGCCAGCAGTGTTGCCCCCAAGGGACAGGGGAATTCACCCCTCCACTTT.

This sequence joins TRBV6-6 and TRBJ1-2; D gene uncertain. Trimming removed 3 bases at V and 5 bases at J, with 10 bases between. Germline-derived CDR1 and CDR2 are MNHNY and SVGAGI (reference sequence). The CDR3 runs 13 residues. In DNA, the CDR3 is TGTGCCAGCAGTTATCAAGGAGGGTATGGCTACACCTTC. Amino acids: CASSYQGGYGYTF.

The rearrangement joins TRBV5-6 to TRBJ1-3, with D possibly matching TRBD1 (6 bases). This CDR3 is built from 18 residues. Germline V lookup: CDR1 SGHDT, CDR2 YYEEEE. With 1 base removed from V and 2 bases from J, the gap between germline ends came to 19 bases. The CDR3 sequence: CASSLWIQGTKTGNTIYF. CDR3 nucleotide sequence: TGTGCCAGCAGCTTGTGGATCCAGGGGACAAAAACTGGAAACACCATATATTTT.